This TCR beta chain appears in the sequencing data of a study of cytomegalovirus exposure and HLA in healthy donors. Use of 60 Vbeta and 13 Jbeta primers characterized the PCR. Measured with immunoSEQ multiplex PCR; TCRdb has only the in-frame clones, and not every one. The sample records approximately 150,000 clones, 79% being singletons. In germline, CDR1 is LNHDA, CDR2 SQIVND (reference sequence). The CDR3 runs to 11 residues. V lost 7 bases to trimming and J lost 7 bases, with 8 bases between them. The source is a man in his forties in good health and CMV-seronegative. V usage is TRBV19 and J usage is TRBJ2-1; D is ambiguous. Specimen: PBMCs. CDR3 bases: TGTGCCAGTATGTTCGGGAATGAGCAGTTCTTC. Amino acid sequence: CASMFGNEQFF.